This entry features one T cell receptor beta chain sequence. Its antigen is currently unknown. This specimen belongs to a study of T cell responses to AZD1222 COVID-19 vaccine. As for the study in general: Second-dose groups at about 4 or about 12 weeks were pooled. The study, taken as a whole, reports: Breadth and depth of Spike-specific TCRs rose after two AZD1222 doses.

Assay: immunoSEQ multiplex PCR; the TCRdb copy retains only in-frame clones and omits some. The sample lists some 120,000 clones, more than 80% occurring once. This clonotype was sampled from an adult in good health. The sequences come from peripheral blood, collected on day 0 of AZD1222 vaccination.

CDR3 DNA: TGTGCCAGCAGCCCCCGGACAGGGGATGGCTACACCTTC. As protein: CASSPRTGDGYTF. This chain connects TRBV14 to TRBJ1-2, with 9 bases aligning to TRBD1. V was clipped by 4 bases and J by 6 bases; unmatched bases: 3. In germline, CDR1 is SGHDN, CDR2 FVKESK. The length of the CDR3 is 13 residues.